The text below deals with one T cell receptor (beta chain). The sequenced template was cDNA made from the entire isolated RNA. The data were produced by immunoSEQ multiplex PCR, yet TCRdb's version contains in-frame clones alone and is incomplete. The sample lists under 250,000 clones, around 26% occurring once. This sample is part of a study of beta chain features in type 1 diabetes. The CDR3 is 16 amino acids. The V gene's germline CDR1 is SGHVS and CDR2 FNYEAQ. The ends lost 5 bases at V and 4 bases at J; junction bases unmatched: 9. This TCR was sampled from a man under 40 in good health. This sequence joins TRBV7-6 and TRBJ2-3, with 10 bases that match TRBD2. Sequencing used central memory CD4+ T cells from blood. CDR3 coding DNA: TGTGCCAGCAGCCGCTCTAGCGGGAGTAGGCCAGATACGCAGTATTTT. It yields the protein CASSRSSGSRPDTQYF.